This TCR beta chain was obtained from a study of T cells in Graves' hyperthyroidism and ophthalmopathy. Across the study: Specimen type is peripheral blood, collected at initial diagnosis prior to any treatment. General observations from the study: For ophthalmopathy, model prediction preceded onset by a median around 7 months.

For this clonotype: Its cognate antigen is unknown.

This CDR3 region has 12 residues. With 6 bases removed from V and 6 bases from J, the gap between germline ends came to 8 bases. The germline V gene has CDR1 MNHNS and CDR2 SASEGT. TCR beta CDR3 sequences were amplified from RNA transcripts. First-round RT-PCR of the TCR CDR3 relied on the HTBI primer set. TCRdb ran MiXCR on the multiplex PCR reads and lists one entry per CDR3 protein. The sample consists of around 400,000 distinct CDR3 sequences, roughly 25% of them appearing once. This receptor was taken from a man aged 50 to 60 with Graves' hyperthyroidism. V is TRBV6-1 and J is TRBJ2-2; unclear D gene. Input material: blood. CDR3 sequence: CASRVDPGELFF. The CDR3 DNA reads as TGTGCCAGCAGGGTAGATCCCGGGGAGCTGTTTTTT.